Below, 5 T cell receptor beta chains from the same sample are listed, as sequenced in a study of control samples from healthy donors and cancer patients. Profiled with immunoSEQ multiplex PCR; TCRdb holds only in-frame clones, not every one. The profile shows fewer than 200,000 clones, roughly 95% of them singletons. The material sequenced was blood. The receptors shown here come from a woman aged 60-70 years in good health.

The chain recombines TRBV3-1 (or the pseudogene TRBV3-2) with TRBJ1-1; perhaps TRBD1 as D (5 bases). This CDR3 is built from 17 residues. V was cut by 2 bases and J by 3 bases, with 19 bases left in between. Germline V CDR1 and CDR2: LGHDT, YNNKEL (reference sequence). DNA of the CDR3: TGTGCCAGCAGCCAATGTAATCTAGGGAAAGGGGACACTGAAGCTTTCTTT. Translation: CASSQCNLGKGDTEAFF.

This clone was counted between two and nine times. The V gene is TRBV18, the J gene TRBJ2-7, with TRBD2 matching 8 bases. The germline gives CDR1 KGHSH, CDR2 LQKENI. Trimming took 3 bases from V and 7 from J; bases not matched to a gene: 2. This CDR3 spans 12 amino acids. The CDR3 loop is CASSPGGGEQYF. As DNA, the CDR3 is TGTGCCAGCTCACCCGGGGGGGGTGAGCAGTACTTC.

The chain joins TRBV3-1 (or the pseudogene TRBV3-2) to TRBJ1-2, with D uncertain. The CDR3 has 13 amino acids. The germline CDR1 and CDR2 sequences are LGHDT and YNNKEL (reference sequence). Trimming took 0 bases from V and 5 from J, leaving 7 bases between them. The CDR3 here is CASSQDRIYGYTF. The CDR3 DNA follows: TGTGCCAGCAGCCAAGATCGGATTTATGGCTACACCTTC.

This clone has just a few counts. This chain links TRBV6-5 with TRBJ1-6; maybe TRBD1 (6 bases). This CDR3 spans 12 amino acids. The V gene's germline CDR1 is MNHEY and CDR2 SVGAGI. V dropped 4 bases and J dropped 14 bases, with 12 bases sitting between them. The CDR3 DNA reads TGTGCCAGCAGTTTAAAGGGGGGGACCCTCCACTTT. Residues: CASSLKGGTLHF.

DNA for the CDR3: TGTGCCACCAGCAGTGAGACTGGGGCCAACGTCCTGACTTTC. Translating it yields CATSSETGANVLTF. The rearrangement links TRBV15 to TRBJ2-6, with D uncertain. CDR1 and CDR2 (germline): LNHNV, YYDKDF (reference sequence). This CDR3 is built from 14 residues. V dropped 3 bases and J dropped 2 bases, with 5 bases sitting between them. The whole variable domain, filled in from reference TRBV15 and TRBJ2-6, reads DAMVIQNPRYQVTQFGKPVTLSCSQTLNHNVMYWYQQKSSQAPKLLFHYYDKDFNNEADTPDNFQSRRPNTSFCFLDIRSPGLGDTAMYLCATSSETGANVLTFGAGSRLTVL.